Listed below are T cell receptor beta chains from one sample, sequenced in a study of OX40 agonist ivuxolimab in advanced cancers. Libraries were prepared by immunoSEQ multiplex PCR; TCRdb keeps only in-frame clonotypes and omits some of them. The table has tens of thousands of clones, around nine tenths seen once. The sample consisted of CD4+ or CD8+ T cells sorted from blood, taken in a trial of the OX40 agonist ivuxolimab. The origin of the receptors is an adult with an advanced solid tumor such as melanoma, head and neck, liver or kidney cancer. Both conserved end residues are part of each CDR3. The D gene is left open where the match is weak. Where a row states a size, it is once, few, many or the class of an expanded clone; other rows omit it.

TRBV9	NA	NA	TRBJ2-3	CASSVGGVIISGTDTQYF	TGTGCCAGCAGCGTAGGGGGAGTTATAATATCTGGCACAGATACGCAGTATTTT
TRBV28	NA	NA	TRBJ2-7	CASQGTPTYEQYF	TGTGCCAGCCAGGGGACACCCACCTACGAGCAGTACTTC
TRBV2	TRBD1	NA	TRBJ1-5	CASSEQTGGFQPQHF	TGTGCCAGCAGTGAGCAAACAGGGGGCTTTCAGCCCCAGCATTTT
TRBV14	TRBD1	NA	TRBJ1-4	CASRRTGEDEKLFF	TGTGCCAGCAGGCGGACAGGGGAAGATGAAAAACTGTTTTTT
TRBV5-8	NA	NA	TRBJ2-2	CASNSGVNTGELFF	TGTGCCAGTAATAGCGGAGTGAACACCGGGGAGCTGTTTTTT
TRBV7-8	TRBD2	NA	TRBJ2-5	CASSLEGWASGRQETQYF	TGTGCCAGCAGCTTAGAGGGTTGGGCTAGCGGGCGGCAAGAGACCCAGTACTTC
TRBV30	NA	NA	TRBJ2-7	CAWSVRRASPYEQYF	TGTGCCTGGAGTGTACGTAGGGCATCCCCCTACGAGCAGTACTTC
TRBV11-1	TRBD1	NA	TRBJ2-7	CASSLIALTGAAYEQYF	TGTGCCAGCAGCTTAATAGCGTTGACAGGGGCCGCCTACGAGCAGTACTTC
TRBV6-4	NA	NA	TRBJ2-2	CASSEYWNTGELFF	TGTGCCAGCAGTGAATACTGGAACACCGGGGAGCTGTTTTTT
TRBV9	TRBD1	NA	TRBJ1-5	CASSAEGARNQPQHF	TGTGCCAGCAGCGCTGAGGGGGCGCGCAATCAGCCCCAGCATTTT
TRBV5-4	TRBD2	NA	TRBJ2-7	CASSLGGLAGTYEQYF	TGTGCCAGCAGCTTGGGTGGACTAGCGGGGACCTACGAGCAGTACTTC
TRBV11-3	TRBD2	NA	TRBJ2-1	CASSLGGSKFEQFF	TGTGCCAGCAGCTTAGGCGGGAGCAAGTTCGAGCAGTTCTTC
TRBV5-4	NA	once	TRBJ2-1	CASSLDHAGEQFF	TGTGCCAGCAGCTTGGACCACGCGGGTGAGCAGTTCTTC
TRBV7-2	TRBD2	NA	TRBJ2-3	CASRQLAGAVDTQYF	TGTGCCAGCAGACAACTAGCGGGAGCGGTAGATACGCAGTATTTT
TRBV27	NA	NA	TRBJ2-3	CASSFGETDTQYF	TGTGCCAGCAGTTTTGGGGAGACAGATACGCAGTATTTT
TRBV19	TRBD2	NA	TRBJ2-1	CASSIAAAGGRSEQFF	TGTGCCAGTAGTATAGCAGCTGCGGGAGGGCGGAGTGAGCAGTTCTTC
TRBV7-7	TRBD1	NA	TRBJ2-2	CASSPDRAVTGELFF	TGTGCTAGCAGCCCGGACAGGGCGGTCACCGGGGAGCTGTTTTTT
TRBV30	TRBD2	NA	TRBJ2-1	CAWNQLAGGPTGQFF	TGTGCCTGGAACCAACTAGCGGGAGGCCCGACCGGGCAGTTCTTC
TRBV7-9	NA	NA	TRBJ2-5	CASSQHGGKETQYF	TGTGCCAGCAGCCAGCACGGGGGTAAAGAGACCCAGTACTTC
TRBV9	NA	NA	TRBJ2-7	CASSVASDTYEQYF	TGTGCCAGCAGCGTAGCTTCGGATACCTACGAGCAGTACTTC
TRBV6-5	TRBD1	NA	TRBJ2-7	CATKVGTGDSYEQYF	TGTGCCACAAAGGTTGGGACAGGAGACTCCTACGAGCAGTACTTC
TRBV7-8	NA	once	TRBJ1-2	CASSLGGGGGFGYTF	TGTGCCAGCAGCTTAGGCGGTGGGGGAGGGTTTGGCTACACCTTC
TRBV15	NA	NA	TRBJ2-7	CATSRDWGEQYF	TGTGCCACCAGCAGAGATTGGGGCGAGCAGTACTTC
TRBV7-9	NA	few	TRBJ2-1	CASSSRISYNEQFF	TGTGCCAGCAGCTCTCGGATTTCCTACAATGAGCAGTTCTTC
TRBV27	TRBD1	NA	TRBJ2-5	CASSLQGERETQYF	TGTGCCAGCAGTTTACAGGGGGAGCGGGAGACCCAGTACTTC
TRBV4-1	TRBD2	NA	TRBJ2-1	CASSQDHGRGRAYNEQFF	TGCGCCAGCAGCCAAGATCACGGGCGCGGGAGGGCTTACAATGAGCAGTTCTTC
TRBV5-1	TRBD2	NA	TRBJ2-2	CASSRRWQREIVAGELFF	TGCGCCAGCAGCCGAAGGTGGCAGCGGGAGATTGTGGCCGGGGAGCTGTTTTTT
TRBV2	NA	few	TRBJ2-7	CASQSRWRSYEQYF	TGTGCCAGTCAAAGTCGGTGGAGGTCCTACGAGCAGTACTTC
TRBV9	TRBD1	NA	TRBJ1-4	CASSVGTGSNEKLFF	TGTGCCAGCAGCGTTGGGACAGGTTCTAATGAAAAACTGTTTTTT
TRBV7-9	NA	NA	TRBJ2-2	CASSFSLGELFF	TGTGCCAGCAGCTTCAGTCTCGGGGAGCTGTTTTTT
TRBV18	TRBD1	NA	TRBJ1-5	CASSPVDRGYQPQHF	TGTGCCAGCTCACCCGTGGACAGGGGCTATCAGCCCCAGCATTTT
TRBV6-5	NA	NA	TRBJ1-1	CASSTRGTEAFF	TGTGCCAGCAGTACGAGGGGGACTGAAGCTTTCTTT
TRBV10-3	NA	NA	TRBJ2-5	CATRGIQETQYF	TGTGCCACCCGGGGCATCCAAGAGACCCAGTACTTC
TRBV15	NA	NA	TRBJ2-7	CATSREGPPDYEQYF	TGTGCCACCAGCAGAGAGGGACCCCCGGACTACGAGCAGTACTTC
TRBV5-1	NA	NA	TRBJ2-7	CASSFQAAAGEQYF	TGCGCCAGCAGCTTCCAGGCCGCCGCCGGAGAGCAGTACTTC
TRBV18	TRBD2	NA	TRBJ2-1	CASSAGLAVYNEQFF	TGTGCCAGCTCTGCCGGACTAGCAGTCTACAATGAGCAGTTCTTC